What follows describes a single T cell receptor (beta chain). The antigen remains undetermined. This specimen belongs to a study of T cells in localized non-small cell lung cancer. The study's findings and limits: A higher density of T cells in blood coincided with extended overall survival. Appearing in adjacent lung were a median about 60 of the top 100 tumor clones. Sequencing was restricted to one tumor region; therefore, heterogeneity remains possible.

The CDR3 length is 16 residues. V was shortened by 5 bases and J by 0 bases, with 15 bases between the two germline ends. In germline, CDR1 is SGHNT, CDR2 YYREEE (reference sequence). Profiled with immunoSEQ multiplex PCR; TCRdb holds only in-frame clones, not every one. The sample carries about 91,000 clones, approximately 86% recorded once. The specimen was peripheral blood, collected before any cancer treatment. The chain employs TRBV5-4 and TRBJ2-1, with D tentatively TRBD1 (5 bases). The source is a man aged 40 to 70 with stage I squamous cell lung carcinoma. CDR3 amino acids: CASSPTVLDSYNEQFF. CDR3 DNA sequence: TGTGCCAGCAGTCCGACAGTCCTGGACTCCTACAATGAGCAGTTCTTC.